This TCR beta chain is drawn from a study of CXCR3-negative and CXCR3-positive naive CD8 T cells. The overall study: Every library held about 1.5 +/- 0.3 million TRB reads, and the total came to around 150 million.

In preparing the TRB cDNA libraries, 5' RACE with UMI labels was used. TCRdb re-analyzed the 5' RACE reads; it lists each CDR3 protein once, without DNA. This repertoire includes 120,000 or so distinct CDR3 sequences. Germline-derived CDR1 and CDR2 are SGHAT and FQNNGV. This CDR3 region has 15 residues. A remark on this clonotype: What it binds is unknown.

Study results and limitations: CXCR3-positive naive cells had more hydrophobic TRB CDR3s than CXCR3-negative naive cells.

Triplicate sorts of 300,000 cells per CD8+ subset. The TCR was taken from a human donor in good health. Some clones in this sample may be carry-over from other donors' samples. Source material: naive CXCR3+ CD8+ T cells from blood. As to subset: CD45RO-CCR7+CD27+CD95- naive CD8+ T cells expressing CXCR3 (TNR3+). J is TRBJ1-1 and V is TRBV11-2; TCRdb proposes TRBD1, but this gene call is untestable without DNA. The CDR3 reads CASSLGPGQNTEAFF.